This T cell receptor beta chain came from a study of PD-1 blockade in classical Hodgkin lymphoma. Only in-frame clones appear in the TCRdb table, and some are missing; sequencing was by immunoSEQ multiplex PCR. The sample carries some 70,000 clones, over 90% recorded once. With respect to this clone: The antigen remains unidentified.

General study findings and limits: Healthy donors reportedly exceeded newly diagnosed patients in baseline TCR diversity.

Time point: newly diagnosed, previously untreated cHL patient sample. Comparison came from newly diagnosed, untreated classical Hodgkin lymphoma PBMCs. The length of the CDR3 is 14 residues. Germline values: CDR1 SGHAT, CDR2 FQNNGV. Trimming removed 6 bases from V and 4 bases from J, with 13 bases in between. The sequenced material came from peripheral blood mononuclear cells (PBMCs). This clonotype was sampled from a human donor with classical Hodgkin lymphoma. The V gene is TRBV11-2, the J gene TRBJ2-1, with D tentatively TRBD2 (6 bases). CDR3 amino acids: CASSFTGLYNEQFF. CDR3 DNA sequence: TGTGCCAGCAGTTTCACGGGACTTTACAATGAGCAGTTCTTC.